The 25 T cell receptor beta chains in this list originate from one sample, sequenced in a study of cytomegalovirus exposure and HLA in healthy donors. Primers for the PCR totalled 60 Vbeta and 13 Jbeta. The repertoire was sequenced with immunoSEQ multiplex PCR; TCRdb's copy has only in-frame clones and lacks some. In total, the table holds 50,000 to 70,000 clones. Sample: PBMCs. The receptors were gathered from a male donor in good health and CMV-seronegative.

For the CDR3, the DNA is TGTGCCAGTAGTATAGGGGCAGGGCTGAACACTGAAGCTTTCTTT. Encoded protein: CASSIGAGLNTEAFF. The chain employs TRBV19 and TRBJ1-1; possibly TRBD1 for D (5 bases). Germline V gene lookup returns CDR1 LNHDA and CDR2 SQIVND (reference sequence). This CDR3 spans 15 amino acids. With 1 base removed from V and 0 bases from J, the gap between germline ends came to 9 bases. Using reference TRBV19 and TRBJ1-1 for the parts outside the CDR3, the full variable domain is DGGITQSPKYLFRKEGQNVTLSCEQNLNHDAMYWYRQDPGQGLRLIYYSQIVNDFQKGDIAEGYSVSREKKESFPLTVTSAQKNPTAFYLCASSIGAGLNTEAFFGQGTRLTVV.

The rearrangement uses TRBV28 and TRBJ1-5, with unresolved D. CDR3 length equals 15 residues. Germline V gives CDR1 MDHEN, CDR2 SYDVKM. V was clipped by 5 bases and J by 0 bases, with 11 bases between them. CDR3 sequence (DNA): TGTGCCAGCAGTCCCCCCACAGCTAGCAATCAGCCCCAGCATTTT. Its protein product is CASSPPTASNQPQHF.

V and J are TRBV28 and TRBJ1-6; D gene ambiguous. Germline V gene data show CDR1 as MDHEN and CDR2 as SYDVKM. The CDR3 runs to 14 residues. V was trimmed by 3 bases and J by 7 bases, leaving 10 bases between them. The CDR3 loop reads CASSLPRVNSPLHF. In DNA, the CDR3 is TGTGCCAGCAGTTTGCCCCGAGTGAATTCACCCCTCCACTTT.

Concerning this clone itself: At one boundary the junction diverges from the germline segment, which might be a read error. Other DNA sequences of this sample code for an identical CDR3. The chain is built from TRBV4-3 and TRBJ1-6; 10 bases agree with TRBD1. The CDR3 has 17 amino acids. The germline gives CDR1 LGHNA, CDR2 YSLEER. In nucleotides, the CDR3 is TGCGCCAGCAGCCAAGGGGGTCCGGGACAGGGGATTTCACCCCTACACTTT. Residues: CASSQGGPGQGISPLHF.

The chain combines TRBV27 with TRBJ2-1; TRBD1 matches 10 bases. This CDR3 has 14 residues. Germline loops: CDR1 MNHEY, CDR2 SMNVEV (reference sequence). J gave up 9 bases and V 5 bases, and 7 bases lay outside the gene matches. Here the CDR3 reads CASSLGTGVGEQFF. CDR3 bases: TGTGCCAGCAGTCTCGGGACAGGGGTTGGTGAGCAGTTCTTC.

This chain uses TRBV11-2 with TRBJ2-7; 9 bases are a match to TRBD2. The CDR3 runs 16 residues. The V and J ends lost 1 base and 2 bases, in that order; junction bases with no gene match: 6. CDR1 SGHAT and CDR2 FQNNGV come from the germline V gene. CDR3 in DNA: TGTGCCAGCAGCTTAGCTAGCGGGGAGCACGCCTACGAGCAGTACTTC. Amino acids: CASSLASGEHAYEQYF.

The V gene is TRBV27, the J gene TRBJ2-7, with 12 bases lining up with TRBD2. Germline V gene lookup returns CDR1 MNHEY and CDR2 SMNVEV (reference sequence). J lost 0 bases, V lost 8 bases, and 17 bases had no gene match. This CDR3 has 19 residues. The CDR3: CASSTGGTSGQHYSYEQYF. The CDR3 region has the DNA TGTGCCAGCTCGACGGGGGGGACTAGCGGGCAACATTACTCCTACGAGCAGTACTTC.

As for this clone: Other DNA sequences in the same sample also yield this CDR3. This rearrangement joins TRBV7-2 to TRBJ1-6; tentative D call: TRBD1 (5 bases). Germline V gene lookup returns CDR1 SGHTA and CDR2 FQGNSA. V shed 7 bases and J shed 5 bases, with 15 bases lying between them. This CDR3 has 15 residues. The CDR3 DNA is TGTGCCAGCACCGAGGGACTTTGGAATAATTCACCCCTCCACTTT. This codes for CASTEGLWNNSPLHF.

The gene calls are TRBV7-8 and TRBJ2-5, with 7 nucleotides matching TRBD2. The CDR3 length is 14 residues. Germline V gene data show CDR1 as SGHVS and CDR2 as FQNEAQ. The V gene end was trimmed by 5 bases and the J gene end by 7 bases; junction bases not matched to a gene: 10. CDR3 protein: CASSVGTTRGTQYF. The DNA for the CDR3 is TGTGCCAGCAGCGTTGGGACTACCCGGGGGACCCAGTACTTC.

The chain couples TRBV18 to TRBJ2-7, with 7 positions matching TRBD1. J was trimmed by 5 bases and V by 2 bases; bases with no gene match: 6. CDR1 and CDR2 (germline): KGHSH, LQKENI. The CDR3 covers 14 residues. DNA of the CDR3: TGTGCCAGCTCACCAACACAGGGGAAAAACGAGCAGTACTTC. Translating it yields CASSPTQGKNEQYF.

The rearrangement joins TRBV19 to TRBJ1-4; no firm D call. Germline CDR1 reads LNHDA; CDR2 reads SQIVND (reference sequence). V was pared by 3 bases and J by 8 bases, with 10 bases between. CDR3 length: 13 residues. CDR3 coding DNA: TGTGCCAGTAGTATCACCGGGAAAGAAAAACTGTTTTTT. Residues: CASSITGKEKLFF. Full variable domain (missing parts from reference TRBV19 and TRBJ1-4): DGGITQSPKYLFRKEGQNVTLSCEQNLNHDAMYWYRQDPGQGLRLIYYSQIVNDFQKGDIAEGYSVSREKKESFPLTVTSAQKNPTAFYLCASSITGKEKLFFGSGTQLSVL.

This chain joins TRBV9 and TRBJ1-5; TRBD1 matches 7 bases. The V and J ends lost 0 bases and 4 bases, in that order; junction bases with no gene match: 4. The CDR3 contains 15 residues. Germline CDR1 reads SGDLS; CDR2 reads YYNGEE. The CDR3 DNA reads TGTGCCAGCAGCGTAGGGGGGACAGAAAATCAGCCCCAGCATTTT. This sequence encodes CASSVGGTENQPQHF.

This rearrangement joins TRBV29-1 to TRBJ1-3; maybe TRBD1 (5 bases). V dropped 5 bases and J dropped 4 bases, with 9 bases sitting between them. The CDR3 length is 12 residues. The germline gives CDR1 SQVTM, CDR2 ANQGSEA. CDR3 residues: CSVSGAGNTIYF. The CDR3 nucleotides read TGCAGCGTTTCTGGGGCAGGAAACACCATATATTTT.

The V call is TRBV2, the J call TRBJ2-2; D may be TRBD1 (6 bases). This CDR3 contains 14 residues. V lost 6 bases to trimming and J lost 3 bases, with 11 bases between them. Per the germline V gene, CDR1 is SNHLY and CDR2 is FYNNEI. CDR3: CASRGAEYTGELFF. CDR3 DNA sequence: TGTGCCAGCAGGGGGGCGGAGTACACCGGGGAGCTGTTTTTT. The variable domain in full, completed from reference TRBV2 and TRBJ2-2, reads EPEVTQTPSHQVTQMGQEVILRCVPISNHLYFYWYRQILGQKVEFLVSFYNNEISEKSEIFDDQFSVERPDGSNFTLKIRSTKLEDSAMYFCASRGAEYTGELFFGEGSRLTVL.

As to this clone: The junction and the germline gene differ at one end; a read error may be behind it. Other nucleotide sequences from this sample produce the same CDR3. V is TRBV7-9 and J is TRBJ1-6; tentatively, D is TRBD1 (5 bases). The CDR3 has 14 residues. Germline V gene sequence: CDR1 SEHNR, CDR2 FQNEAQ (reference sequence). The CDR3 reads CASSLGGGNSPLHF. CDR3 bases: TGTGCCAGCAGCTTAGGCGGGGGGAATTCACCCCTACACTTT.

The V and J genes are TRBV4-1 and TRBJ2-5, with TRBD1 matching 10 bases. The length of the CDR3 is 16 residues. V lost 4 bases, J lost 3 bases, and 8 bases stayed unmatched. Germline V gene lookup returns CDR1 MGHRA and CDR2 YSYEKL. In DNA, the CDR3 is TGCGCCAGCAGCCCGTTGGGGGACAGGGGAGAAGAGACCCAGTACTTC. It translates to CASSPLGDRGEETQYF.

The chain has TRBV9 and TRBJ1-4, with D possibly matching TRBD1 (6 bases). V lost 3 bases and J 8 bases, leaving 17 bases between the germline ends. Germline V gene lookup returns CDR1 SGDLS and CDR2 YYNGEE. CDR3 length equals 15 residues. CDR3 DNA sequence: TGTGCCAGCAGCGCAGGGGATGCCCAACGGGAAAAACTGTTTTTT. Translating it yields CASSAGDAQREKLFF.

The rearrangement uses TRBV30 and TRBJ2-3; 10 nucleotides match TRBD2. The length of the CDR3 is 15 residues. V dropped 0 bases and J dropped 4; count of bases not matched to a gene: 4. The germline V gene encodes CDR1 GTSNPN and CDR2 SVGIG (reference sequence). The CDR3 loop reads CAWSVVAGGPDTQYF. The CDR3 DNA reads TGTGCCTGGAGTGTAGTAGCGGGAGGCCCAGATACGCAGTATTTT.

CDR3: CASSVAVVAKLFF. The CDR3 region has the DNA TGTGCCAGCAGTGTGGCGGTGGTCGCAAAACTGTTTTTT. This chain connects TRBV2 to TRBJ1-4; D not resolved. V was pared by 4 bases and J by 10 bases, with 13 bases between. The CDR3 covers 13 residues. Germline V gene sequence: CDR1 SNHLY, CDR2 FYNNEI.

CDR3 amino acids: CASSYNMNTGELFF. CDR3 sequence (DNA): TGTGCCAGCAGTTATAATATGAACACCGGGGAGCTGTTTTTT. The rearrangement links TRBV6-6 to TRBJ2-2; D gene uncertain. This CDR3 region has 14 residues. CDR1 is MNHNY and CDR2 is SVGAGI in the germline V gene (reference sequence). The V end lost 3 bases, the J end lost 1 base, and 6 bases lay between the germline ends.

The chain employs TRBV5-1 and TRBJ2-1, with D tentatively TRBD2 (7 bases). V dropped 1 base and J dropped 5 bases, with 13 bases sitting between them. The CDR3 runs 15 residues. CDR1 SGHRS and CDR2 YFSETQ come from the germline V gene. Written as DNA, the CDR3 is TGCGCCAGCAGCTTGAGGGGGGGGAGCGACAATGAGCAGTTCTTC. It encodes CASSLRGGSDNEQFF.

The rearrangement links TRBV28 to TRBJ1-5; unclear D gene. Trimming pared 6 bases from V and 0 bases from J, leaving 18 bases between. Germline lookup yields CDR1 MDHEN and CDR2 SYDVKM. CDR3 length: 17 residues. The CDR3 is CASSLGSAVYSNQPQHF. Here the CDR3 DNA reads TGTGCCAGCAGCCTCGGGTCGGCAGTTTATAGCAATCAGCCCCAGCATTTT.

The rearrangement joins TRBV7-2 to TRBJ2-2; 10 nucleotides agree with TRBD1. Germline V gives CDR1 SGHTA, CDR2 FQGNSA. Trimming cost V 8 bases and J 6 bases; bases outside gene matches: 6. The CDR3 runs to 14 residues. The CDR3 DNA reads as TGTGCCAGCGGGGGGACAGGGGTAGCCGGGGAGCTGTTTTTT. Translated, it gives CASGGTGVAGELFF.

CDR3 DNA: TGTGCCAGCAGACCCTGGACAGGGGGCACTGAAGCTTTCTTT. Its translation: CASRPWTGGTEAFF. The rearrangement uses TRBV6-1 and TRBJ1-1, with 10 bases aligning to TRBD1. From germline, CDR1 is MNHNS and CDR2 SASEGT. This CDR3 region has 14 residues. With 6 bases clipped from V and 4 bases from J, the junction kept 5 bases outside the gene matches.

V and J are TRBV28 and TRBJ2-7; 8 bases are a match to TRBD1. The CDR3 is made up of 15 amino acids. Per germline, CDR1 MDHEN and CDR2 SYDVKM. Trimming at V came to 3 bases and at J to 6 bases, leaving 10 bases not matched to a gene. The CDR3 sequence: CASSFIGTGALEQYF. DNA for the CDR3: TGTGCCAGCAGTTTCATCGGGACAGGCGCCCTCGAGCAGTACTTC.